Shown below are 6 T cell receptor beta chains from a single sample sequenced in a study of cytomegalovirus exposure and HLA in healthy donors (dated by TCRdb to the late 2010s). Libraries were made using the immunoSEQ multiplex PCR assay. For the multiplex PCR, a mixture combining 60 forward primers for TCR Vbeta segments and 13 reverse primers for TCR Jbeta segments was used. The source is immuneACCESS, and TCRdb retained only in-frame sequences with V and J called. Part of the clones is not carried over; for the studies checked, unresolved V genes explain less than half of this, and the remainder is unexplained. The table for this sample lists about 150,000 clones; 79% of them were counted only once. Less than 10% of the sample is in the top ten clones. The sequenced sample was PBMCs. The receptors stem from a man younger than 40 in good health and CMV-seropositive.

This clone has only a few counts. This chain connects TRBV5-1 to TRBJ2-7; D possibly corresponds to TRBD1 (5 bases). Trimming removed 4 bases from V and 2 bases from J, with 10 bases in between. Germline CDR1 SGHRS, CDR2 YFSETQ. The CDR3 is 13 residues long. CDR3 bases: TGCGCCAGCAGCCGGACACTACCCTACGAGCAGTACTTC. Translated, it gives CASSRTLPYEQYF.

Only one count was recorded for this clone. The chain employs TRBV9 and TRBJ2-3; possible D gene TRBD2, 6 bases. The CDR3 sequence is 16 residues long. CDR1 SGDLS and CDR2 YYNGEE come from the germline V gene. V dropped 1 base and J dropped 0 bases, with 12 bases sitting between them. CDR3 in amino acids: CASSVSPSASTDTQYF. For the CDR3, the DNA is TGTGCCAGCAGCGTATCGCCTAGCGCTAGCACAGATACGCAGTATTTT. Variable domain in full (rest from reference TRBV9 and TRBJ2-3): DSGVTQTPKHLITATGQRVTLRCSPRSGDLSVYWYQQSLDQGLQFLIQYYNGEERAKGNILERFSAQQFPDLHSELNLSSLELGDSALYFCASSVSPSASTDTQYFGPGTRLTVL.

V and J are TRBV18 and TRBJ1-4; 7 bases agree with TRBD1. From germline, CDR1 is KGHSH and CDR2 LQKENI. This CDR3 comprises 18 residues. V lost 6 bases to trimming and J lost 5 bases; unmatched junction nucleotides: 18. CDR3 sequence (DNA): TGTGCCAGCTCGCTCGCCGGATTAGCGGGGACAGTCAATGAAAAACTGTTTTTT. As protein: CASSLAGLAGTVNEKLFF.

The chain combines TRBV28 with TRBJ2-7; 8 nucleotides line up with TRBD1. J gave up 3 bases and V 6 bases, and 7 bases lay outside the gene matches. CDR1 MDHEN and CDR2 SYDVKM come from the germline V gene. This CDR3 region has 14 residues. The CDR3 region has the DNA TGTGCCAGCAGCCAACGGGACAGGAACTACGAGCAGTACTTC. Translation gives CASSQRDRNYEQYF. Full variable domain (remainder filled in from reference TRBV28 and TRBJ2-7): DVKVTQSSRYLVKRTGEKVFLECVQDMDHENMFWYRQDPGLGLRLIYFSYDVKMKEKGDIPEGYSVSREKKERFSLILESASTNQTSMYLCASSQRDRNYEQYFGPGTRLTVT.

This clone showed up just once. Other nucleotide sequences in the sample specify the same CDR3. The chain has TRBV7-3 and TRBJ2-2, with 7 bases fitting TRBD1. Germline CDR1 is SGHTA and CDR2 is FQGTGA. This CDR3 is built from 14 residues. V shed 4 bases and J 4 bases; nucleotides not matched to a gene: 3. This CDR3 is CASSSPGGTGELFF. As DNA, the CDR3 is TGTGCCAGCAGCTCTCCAGGGGGCACCGGGGAGCTGTTTTTT. Full variable domain (rest looked up from reference TRBV7-3 and TRBJ2-2): GAGVSQTPSNKVTEKGKYVELRCDPISGHTALYWYRQSLGQGPEFLIYFQGTGAADDSGLPNDRFFAVRPEGSVSTLKIQRTERGDSAVYLCASSSPGGTGELFFGEGSRLTVL.

The chain has TRBV18 and TRBJ1-3; D remains ambiguous. CDR1 and CDR2 from the germline V gene are KGHSH and LQKENI. The V and J ends lost 5 bases and 4 bases respectively, with 18 bases between them. The CDR3 covers 16 residues. In nucleotides, the CDR3 is TGTGCCAGCTCATCGGTGGGCGTAGAGGGAGGAAACACCATATATTTT. Protein: CASSSVGVEGGNTIYF.